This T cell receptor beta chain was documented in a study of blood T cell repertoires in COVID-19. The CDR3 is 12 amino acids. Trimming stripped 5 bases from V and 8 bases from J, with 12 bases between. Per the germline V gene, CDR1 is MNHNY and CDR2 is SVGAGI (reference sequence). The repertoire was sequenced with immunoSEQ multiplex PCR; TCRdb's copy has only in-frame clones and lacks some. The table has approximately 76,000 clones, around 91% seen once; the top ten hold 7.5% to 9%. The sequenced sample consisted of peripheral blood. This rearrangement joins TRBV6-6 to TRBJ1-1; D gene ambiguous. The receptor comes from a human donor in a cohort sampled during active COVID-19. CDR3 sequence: CASSPPGLEAFF. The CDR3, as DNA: TGTGCCAGCAGTCCCCCCGGGTTAGAAGCTTTCTTT.